This T cell receptor beta chain derives from a study of preoperative IRX-2 immunotherapy in early breast cancer. Documented treatment: preoperative locoregional IRX-2 cytokine immunotherapy. Samples came from a phase Ib trial of preoperative locoregional IRX-2 cytokine immunotherapy. Assay: immunoSEQ multiplex PCR; the TCRdb copy retains only in-frame clones and omits some. Of tens of thousands of clones listed, about 95% were seen once; the top ten hold about 6.8%. The CDR3 has 13 residues. Trimming took 7 bases from V and 1 from J, leaving 8 bases between them. CDR1 is ENHRY and CDR2 is SYGVKD in the germline V gene.

The specimen was taken from a patient treated with IRX-2 immunotherapy. This clonotype was sampled from a human donor with breast cancer. This chain links TRBV10-3 with TRBJ2-1; D not resolved. This chain's CDR3 is CAINPGSYNEQFF. DNA of the CDR3: TGTGCCATCAATCCAGGATCCTACAATGAGCAGTTCTTC.